The 7 T cell receptor beta chains reported below all come from one sample, sequenced in a study of T cells in Graves' hyperthyroidism and ophthalmopathy. RNA transcripts were the template for amplifying TCR beta CDR3 regions. The HTBI primer set served for first-round RT-PCR of the TCR CDR3. One entry per CDR3 protein results from TCRdb running MiXCR on the multiplex PCR reads. The top ten clones hold roughly 5.5% of a sample with nearly 600,000 distinct CDR3 sequences, about 15% of them seen once. Sample: blood. The source is a woman in her 30s with Graves' hyperthyroidism that later progressed to Graves' ophthalmopathy.

A few counts support this clonotype. The chain carries TRBV15 and TRBJ2-5; D possibly uses TRBD1 or TRBD2 (5 bases each). The CDR3 sequence is 13 residues long. Trimming removed 1 base at V and 7 bases at J, with 10 bases between. CDR1 and CDR2 (germline): LNHNV, YYDKDF (reference sequence). The DNA of the CDR3 is TGTGCCACCAGCAGAGGAGACGGGGCGACCCAGTACTTC. It translates to CATSRGDGATQYF.

This clonotype was picked up a small number of times. V is TRBV6-2 or TRBV6-3 and J is TRBJ2-1; possibly TRBD1 for D (6 bases). The germline V gene encodes CDR1 MNHEY and CDR2 SVGEGT. CDR3 length: 14 amino acids. Trimming left V 0 bases short and J 6 bases short, with 9 bases between. This CDR3 is CASSYSVQGNEQFF. The CDR3 nucleotides read TGTGCCAGCAGTTACTCGGTACAGGGCAATGAGCAGTTCTTC.

This clonotype appeared a single time. The genes are TRBV7-3 and TRBJ1-1, with D hard to call. Per germline, CDR1 SGHTA and CDR2 FQGTGA. The CDR3 spans 13 residues. V dropped 2 bases and J dropped 6 bases, with 10 bases sitting between them. CDR3 coding DNA: TGTGCCAGCAGCTTATTGGGAGGATCTGAAGCTTTCTTT. It codes for CASSLLGGSEAFF.

This clonotype has at least ten counts. This sequence joins TRBV5-1 and TRBJ1-2; tentatively, D is TRBD1 (5 bases). Per the germline V gene, CDR1 is SGHRS and CDR2 is YFSETQ. The CDR3 spans 15 residues. Trimming cost V 3 bases and J 8 bases, with 20 bases left between them. The CDR3 DNA is TGCGCCAGCAGCTGGCTGGGACCATCAAGGGGAGGCTACACCTTC. Translated, it gives CASSWLGPSRGGYTF.

This clonotype appeared many times. This sequence joins TRBV5-1 and TRBJ1-5; TRBD1 is a possible D gene (6 bases). Trimming removed 2 bases from V and 7 bases from J, with 16 bases in between. The CDR3 spans 15 residues. Looked up from germline, CDR1 is SGHRS and CDR2 is YFSETQ. CDR3 DNA sequence: TGCGCCAGCAGCTTTGTCGGGGGCGCTGGGCAGCCCCAGCATTTT. The encoded protein is CASSFVGGAGQPQHF.

This clonotype showed up many times. This rearrangement joins TRBV10-3 to TRBJ1-1; D may be TRBD1 (5 bases). CDR1 is ENHRY and CDR2 is SYGVKD in the germline V gene. The CDR3 consists of 14 residues. V gave up 7 bases and J gave up 3 bases, with 15 bases separating them. DNA for the CDR3: TGTGCCATCAATGGGGCAAGCCGGGACACTGAAGCTTTCTTT. It encodes CAINGASRDTEAFF.

This clonotype was recorded a few times. CDR3 loop: CASSLSGLGTEAFF. CDR3 sequence (DNA): TGTGCCAGCAGCCTTAGCGGTCTGGGCACTGAAGCTTTCTTT. V gene TRBV7-2 combines with J gene TRBJ1-1, with no clear D. From germline, CDR1 is SGHTA and CDR2 FQGNSA. Trimming cost V 5 bases and J 4 bases, with 14 bases left between them. This CDR3 is built from 14 residues.